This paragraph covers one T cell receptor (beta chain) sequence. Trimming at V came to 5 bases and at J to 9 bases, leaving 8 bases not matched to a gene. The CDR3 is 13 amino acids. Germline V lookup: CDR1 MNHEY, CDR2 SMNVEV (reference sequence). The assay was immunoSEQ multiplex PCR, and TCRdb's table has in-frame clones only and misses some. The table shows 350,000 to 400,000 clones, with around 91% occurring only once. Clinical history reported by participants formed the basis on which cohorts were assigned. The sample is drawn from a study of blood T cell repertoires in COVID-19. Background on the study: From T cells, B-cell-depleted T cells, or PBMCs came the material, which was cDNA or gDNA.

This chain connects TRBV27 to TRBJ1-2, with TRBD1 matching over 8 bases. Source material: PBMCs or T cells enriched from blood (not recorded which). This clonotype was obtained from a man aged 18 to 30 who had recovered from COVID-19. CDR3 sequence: CASSRQGRGSYTF. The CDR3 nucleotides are TGTGCCAGCAGTCGACAGGGGAGGGGTAGCTACACCTTC.